This T cell receptor (beta chain) was sequenced for a study of patients and donors after allogeneic stem cell transplantation. TCRdb reanalysed the RT-PCR reads using MiXCR and keeps one entry per CDR3 protein. The table has about 960,000 distinct CDR3 sequences, more than 15% seen once. In germline, CDR1 is LGHDT, CDR2 YNNKEL (reference sequence). There are 15 residues in the CDR3. The V gene lost 0 bases and the J gene lost 6 bases, with 14 bases spanning the gap. The sequenced material came from blood, either unsorted or a sorted T cell fraction (not recorded which). This clonotype was sampled from a human donor who was either an allogeneic HSCT recipient or a stem cell or donor lymphocyte infusion donor (not recorded which). It is not recorded whose cells these are; they may come from a transplant donor. The gene calls are TRBV3-1 and TRBJ1-1; D is perhaps TRBD1 (6 bases). The CDR3 is CASSQDLVAGAEAFF. CDR3 DNA: TGTGCCAGCAGCCAAGATTTGGTCGCAGGGGCTGAAGCTTTCTTT.